This is a list of T cell receptor beta chains from one sample in a study of blood T cell repertoires in COVID-19. Only in-frame clones appear in the TCRdb table, and some are missing; sequencing was by immunoSEQ multiplex PCR. The sample has about 200,000 clones; about 84% are singletons. The material sequenced was PBMCs or T cells enriched from blood (not recorded which). The receptors were gathered from a middle-aged man with acute COVID-19. The CDR3 runs from the conserved cysteine through the conserved F or W. D genes are given only for firm matches. The size entry is marked missing in some rows and otherwise reads once, few, many or a size class.

CDR3 DNA | CDR3 protein | clone size | D gene | J gene | V gene
TGTGCCAGCAGCTTGGCGGGAAACTTACTCACAGATACGCAGTATTTT | CASSLAGNLLTDTQYF | - | - | TRBJ2-3 | TRBV5-8
TGCGCCAGCAGCCTGGAGACAGGGCAGAATGGCTACACCTTC | CASSLETGQNGYTF | - | TRBD1 | TRBJ1-2 | TRBV5-1
TGCAGTGCTAGTATTCTAGCGGGAAGGGAGACCCAGTACTTC | CSASILAGRETQYF | - | TRBD2 | TRBJ2-5 | TRBV20-1
TGTGCCAGCAGCCGAACAGGGGGTAGCAATCAGCCCCAGCATTTT | CASSRTGGSNQPQHF | once | TRBD1 | TRBJ1-5 | TRBV27
TGCGCCAGCAGCCCCTTAGCCGGGACTACCTACGAGCAGTACTTC | CASSPLAGTTYEQYF | - | TRBD2 | TRBJ2-7 | TRBV4-3
TGTGCCAGTAGTATAGGGGACAGGGGCGCTGGTCAGCAGTACTTC | CASSIGDRGAGQQYF | - | TRBD1 | TRBJ2-7 | TRBV19
TGTGCCAGCAGCTTGGGCGGAGGCTACACCTTC | CASSLGGGYTF | once | - | TRBJ1-2 | TRBV5-6
TGCGCCAGCAGCCCTGGTGGGGGGTACCATGGCTACACCTTC | CASSPGGGYHGYTF | - | - | TRBJ1-2 | TRBV5-1
TGTGCCAGCAGCTACACAGATACGCAGTATTTT | CASSYTDTQYF | - | - | TRBJ2-3 | TRBV2
TGTGCCAGCAGCCTGAGGACAGGGGAAAACACTGAAGCTTTCTTT | CASSLRTGENTEAFF | - | TRBD1 | TRBJ1-1 | TRBV5-4
TGTGCCAGCAACCCAGGGTTTACCTACGAGCAGTACTTC | CASNPGFTYEQYF | - | - | TRBJ2-7 | TRBV6-6
TGCGCCAGCAGCTTCAGGGCTAGCGGGAGTACTAAGTTCTTC | CASSFRASGSTKFF | - | TRBD2 | TRBJ2-1 | TRBV5-1
TGTGCCAGTAGGGATTCCGGACAGGGGAGGAATGAAAAACTGTTTTTT | CASRDSGQGRNEKLFF | - | TRBD1 | TRBJ1-4 | TRBV19
TGTGCCAGCAGTTTAACGGCGGGAGCAGACGAGCAGTACTTC | CASSLTAGADEQYF | - | TRBD2 | TRBJ2-7 | TRBV28
TGTGCCAGTAGTATAGTAGCGGGGGGCACCTACGAGCAGTACTTC | CASSIVAGGTYEQYF | - | TRBD2 | TRBJ2-7 | TRBV19
TGTGCCAGAACGACAGGGGGCTCCTATAATTCACCCCTCCACTTT | CARTTGGSYNSPLHF | - | TRBD1 | TRBJ1-6 | TRBV2
TGCGCCAGCAGACCTATCGACAGGGGAGGCTACACCTTC | CASRPIDRGGYTF | - | TRBD1 | TRBJ1-2 | TRBV5-1
TGTGCCATCTCCCCTGCGGGAGGCTACAATGAGCAGTTCTTC | CAISPAGGYNEQFF | - | TRBD2 | TRBJ2-1 | TRBV28
TGTGCCAGCAGTTTCGGGGGACAGGTCACCGGGGAGCTGTTTTTT | CASSFGGQVTGELFF | - | TRBD1 | TRBJ2-2 | TRBV28
TGTGCCAGCAGCGTAGTGGGCGGGGGGCAACCGAGCTCCTACAATGAGCAGTTCTTC | CASSVVGGGQPSSYNEQFF | - | TRBD2 | TRBJ2-1 | TRBV9
TGCGCCAGCAGCCAGACTGTGGAGGCCTATGGCTACACCTTC | CASSQTVEAYGYTF | - | - | TRBJ1-2 | TRBV4-3
TGTGCCAGCGGATGGAGGGATGAAAAACTGTTTTTT | CASGWRDEKLFF | - | - | TRBJ1-4 | TRBV27
TGCGCCAGCAGCTTGGGGTCGGCTGAAGCTTTCTTT | CASSLGSAEAFF | - | - | TRBJ1-1 | TRBV5-1
TGTGCCAGCAGCCCCACAGGGTTATCCTACAATGAGCAGTTCTTC | CASSPTGLSYNEQFF | - | - | TRBJ2-1 | TRBV9
TGTGCCAGCAGCCCCCTAGACAGGGTGGGGTACGAGCAGTACTTC | CASSPLDRVGYEQYF | - | TRBD1 | TRBJ2-7 | TRBV3-1/TRBV3-2
TGTGCCAGTAGTATGACTAGCGGGAGGGTAGGTGAGCAGTTCTTC | CASSMTSGRVGEQFF | once | TRBD2 | TRBJ2-1 | TRBV19
TGTGCCTCAAAAAAGCCTGCCTCTGGGGCCAACGTCCTGACTTTC | CASKKPASGANVLTF | - | - | TRBJ2-6 | TRBV28
TGTGCCAGCAGTTTATTAGTCGGTGATAGCAATCAGCCCCAGCATTTT | CASSLLVGDSNQPQHF | - | - | TRBJ1-5 | TRBV28
TGTGCCAGCAGCCACCGAGGAGGCCCAGATACGCAGTATTTT | CASSHRGGPDTQYF | - | - | TRBJ2-3 | TRBV3-1/TRBV3-2
TGTGCCAGCAGCCTTTATCAGGCCTCTGGGGCCAACGTCCTGACTTTC | CASSLYQASGANVLTF | - | - | TRBJ2-6 | TRBV3-1/TRBV3-2
TGTGCCAGCTCACCACGAGGACAGCTCTATCAGCCCCAGCATTTT | CASSPRGQLYQPQHF | - | - | TRBJ1-5 | TRBV18
TGCGCCAGCAGTGATTCTGGACTAGGAGGCGCAGATACGCAGTATTTT | CASSDSGLGGADTQYF | - | TRBD2 | TRBJ2-3 | TRBV10-2
TGCGCCAGCAGCCAAGAATCCCCTTACACAGATACGCAGTATTTT | CASSQESPYTDTQYF | - | - | TRBJ2-3 | TRBV4-1
TGTGCCAGCTCAACCGCTCGGACTAGCGGAAGCACAGATACGCAGTATTTT | CASSTARTSGSTDTQYF | - | TRBD2 | TRBJ2-3 | TRBV18
TGCGCCAGCAGCTTGTATATGAGGGGACTCCAAGAGACCCAGTACTTC | CASSLYMRGLQETQYF | - | - | TRBJ2-5 | TRBV5-1
TGTGCCAGCAGACGGGACACCCAAGAGACCCAGTACTTC | CASRRDTQETQYF | - | - | TRBJ2-5 | TRBV7-3
TGTGCCAGCAGCTTGGAGTCGGGACATAACGTCTACGAGCAGTACTTC | CASSLESGHNVYEQYF | - | - | TRBJ2-7 | TRBV7-9
TGTGCCAGCAGGCAGCTGGGGGAGGGGGGCACTGAAGCTTTCTTT | CASRQLGEGGTEAFF | - | - | TRBJ1-1 | TRBV9
TGCGCCAGCAGCTTGGTTGGGGAAGGGGCGCAAGAGACCCAGTACTTC | CASSLVGEGAQETQYF | - | - | TRBJ2-5 | TRBV5-1
TGTGCCAGCTCACCACAGAGGGAGAGCTATGGCTACACCTTC | CASSPQRESYGYTF | - | - | TRBJ1-2 | TRBV18
TGTGCCAGCAGCCAAGACGGGCACAGGGTAATAGGGCAGCTGTTTTTT | CASSQDGHRVIGQLFF | - | - | TRBJ2-2 | TRBV3-1/TRBV3-2
TGTGCCAGCAGCTCGACAGGTCGGGAGACCCAGTACTTC | CASSSTGRETQYF | - | - | TRBJ2-5 | TRBV5-6
TGCGCCAGCAGCCAAGAACAGGGGTACGAGCAGTACTTC | CASSQEQGYEQYF | - | TRBD1 | TRBJ2-7 | TRBV4-1
TGTGCCAGTATCGAAGGACAGGGGCCTTATGGCTACACCTTC | CASIEGQGPYGYTF | few | TRBD1 | TRBJ1-2 | TRBV19
TGTGCCACCAGTGAGAGGACAGGGCTTTACGAAAAACTGTTTTTT | CATSERTGLYEKLFF | - | TRBD1 | TRBJ1-4 | TRBV24-1
TGTGCCAGCAGGGTTAGCGGCCAAGGGGTCAATGAGCAGTTCTTC | CASRVSGQGVNEQFF | - | - | TRBJ2-1 | TRBV14
TGTGCCAGCAGTTTCAGAGGGCTCAATCAGCCCCAGCATTTT | CASSFRGLNQPQHF | - | - | TRBJ1-5 | TRBV28
TGTGCCAGCGGACAGGGGGCGAACACTGAAGCTTTCTTT | CASGQGANTEAFF | - | TRBD1 | TRBJ1-1 | TRBV28
TGCGCCAGCAGCTTGGTTACAGGTGTAAGGAACACTGAAGCTTTCTTT | CASSLVTGVRNTEAFF | once | - | TRBJ1-1 | TRBV5-1
TGCGCCAGCAGCTTGGATCGAGACTATGGCTACACCTTC | CASSLDRDYGYTF | - | - | TRBJ1-2 | TRBV5-1
TGTGCCAGCTCACTTGCCAGCGACCCCTCCTACGAGCAGTACTTC | CASSLASDPSYEQYF | - | - | TRBJ2-7 | TRBV18